This record covers a single TCR beta chain. What it binds is unknown. The data are from a study of CD8 T cells in Susac syndrome. It was with random hexamers that roughly 0.45 to 1 ug RNA was reverse transcribed. A multiplex approach, immunoSEQ multiplex PCR, amplified TCR beta CDR3 across 54 Vbeta and 13 Jbeta. From the immunoSEQ multiplex PCR reads, TCRdb called clonotypes with MiXCR, one entry per CDR3 protein. Of hundreds of thousands of distinct CDR3 sequences listed, 85% are singletons. Germline V gene data show CDR1 as SNHLY and CDR2 as FYNNEI. The CDR3 totals 15 residues. The ends were cut back, 6 bases at V and 6 bases at J, with 19 bases in the middle. The authors carried out high-throughput sequencing of TCR beta. They applied it to CD8+ and CD4+ T cells obtained from blood. In contrast to the negatively isolated CD8+ and CD4+ T cells, TEMRA cells were FACS-enriched. Study-wide points: TCR sequencing and HLA analysis covered a relatively small number of individuals.

Source material: CD8+ T cells from PBMCs. The source of this sequence is a human donor with multiple sclerosis. The chain is built from TRBV2 and TRBJ2-3, with D maybe TRBD1 (5 bases). This CDR3 reads CASRPTGYLGDTQYF. The CDR3 DNA reads TGTGCCAGCAGACCTACAGGCTACCTGGGGGATACGCAGTATTTT.